This T cell receptor beta chain emerged from a study of OX40 agonist ivuxolimab in advanced cancers. Whole-study context: Partial responses were observed in three patients, of whom one had hepatocellular carcinoma and two had cutaneous melanoma. Study findings and constraints: Undetermined was the antigen specificity of the expanded peripheral T cells. Some of the lowest clonal expansion was seen in partial responders at 0.1-3.0 mg/kg.

Clones were sequenced by immunoSEQ multiplex PCR, and TCRdb holds only the in-frame ones, with some missing. The repertoire holds roughly 64,000 clones, with approximately 78% as singletons. Points on this clone: The antigen is undetermined.

The receptor's source is an adult with an advanced solid tumor such as melanoma, head and neck, liver or kidney cancer. Sequenced material: CD4+ or CD8+ T cells sorted from blood, taken in a trial of the OX40 agonist ivuxolimab.

CDR3 protein: CASSAPSREFGQPQHF. In nucleotides, the CDR3 is TGTGCCAGCAGTGCCCCCTCCAGGGAGTTCGGCCAGCCCCAGCATTTT. The V call is TRBV6-1, the J call TRBJ1-5; TRBD1 might be the D (5 bases). CDR1 MNHNS and CDR2 SASEGT come from the germline V gene. The CDR3 contains 16 residues. The V and J ends lost 4 bases and 7 bases respectively, with 20 bases between them.